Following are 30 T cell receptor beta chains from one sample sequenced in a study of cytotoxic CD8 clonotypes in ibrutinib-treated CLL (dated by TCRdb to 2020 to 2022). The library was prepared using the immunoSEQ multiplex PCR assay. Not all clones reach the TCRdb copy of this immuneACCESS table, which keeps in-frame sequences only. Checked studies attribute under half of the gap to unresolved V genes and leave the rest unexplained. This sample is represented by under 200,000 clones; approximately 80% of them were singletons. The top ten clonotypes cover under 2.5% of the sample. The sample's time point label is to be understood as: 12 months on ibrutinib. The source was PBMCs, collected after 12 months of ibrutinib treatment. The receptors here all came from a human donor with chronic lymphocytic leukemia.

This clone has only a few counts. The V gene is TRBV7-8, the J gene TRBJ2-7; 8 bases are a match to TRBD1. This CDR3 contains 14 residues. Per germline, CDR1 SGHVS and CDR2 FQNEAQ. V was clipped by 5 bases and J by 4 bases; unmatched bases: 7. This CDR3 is CASSVDRGRYEQYF. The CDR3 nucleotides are TGTGCCAGCAGCGTAGACAGGGGAAGGTACGAGCAGTACTTC.

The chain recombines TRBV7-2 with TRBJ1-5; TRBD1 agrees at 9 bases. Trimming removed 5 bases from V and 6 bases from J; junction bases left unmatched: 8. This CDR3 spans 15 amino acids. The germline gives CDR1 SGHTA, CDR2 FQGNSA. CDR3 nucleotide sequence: TGTGCCAGCAGCCGCGCCGGGACAGGGTTTCAGCCCCAGCATTTT. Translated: CASSRAGTGFQPQHF.

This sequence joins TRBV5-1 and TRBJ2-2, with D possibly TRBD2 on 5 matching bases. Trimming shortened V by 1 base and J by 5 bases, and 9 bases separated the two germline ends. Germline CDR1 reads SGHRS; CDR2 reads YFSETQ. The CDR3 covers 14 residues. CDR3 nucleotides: TGCGCCAGCAGCTTGAGGCTAGCTACCGGGGAGCTGTTTTTT. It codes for CASSLRLATGELFF.

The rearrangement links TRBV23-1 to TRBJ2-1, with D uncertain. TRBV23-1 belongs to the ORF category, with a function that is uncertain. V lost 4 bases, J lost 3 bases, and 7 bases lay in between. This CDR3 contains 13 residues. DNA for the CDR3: TGCGCCAGCAGTCGCAGACTCTACAATGAGCAGTTCTTC. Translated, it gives CASSRRLYNEQFF.

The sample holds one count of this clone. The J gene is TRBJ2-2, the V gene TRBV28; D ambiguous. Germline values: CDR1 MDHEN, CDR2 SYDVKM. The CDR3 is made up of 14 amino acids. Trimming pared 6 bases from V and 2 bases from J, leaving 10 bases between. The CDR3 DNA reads TGTGCCAGCAGAGGTCTGGGAAACACCGGGGAGCTGTTTTTT. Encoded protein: CASRGLGNTGELFF.

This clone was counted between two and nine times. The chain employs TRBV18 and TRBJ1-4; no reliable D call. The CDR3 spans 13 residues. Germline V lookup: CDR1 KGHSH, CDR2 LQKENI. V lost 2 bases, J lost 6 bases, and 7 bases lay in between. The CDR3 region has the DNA TGTGCCAGCTCACCAAACCTTTATGAAAAACTGTTTTTT. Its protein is CASSPNLYEKLFF. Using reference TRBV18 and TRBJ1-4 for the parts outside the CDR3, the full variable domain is NAGVMQNPRHLVRRRGQEARLRCSPMKGHSHVYWYRQLPEEGLKFMVYLQKENIIDESGMPKERFSAEFPKEGPSILRIQQVVRGDSAAYFCASSPNLYEKLFFGSGTQLSVL.

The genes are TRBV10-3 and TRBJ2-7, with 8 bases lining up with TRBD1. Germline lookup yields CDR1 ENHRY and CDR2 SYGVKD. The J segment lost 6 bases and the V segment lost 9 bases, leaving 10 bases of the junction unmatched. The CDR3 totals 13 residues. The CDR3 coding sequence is TGTGCCATAACTGAAGGACAGGGCTCCGAGCAGTACTTC. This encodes CAITEGQGSEQYF.

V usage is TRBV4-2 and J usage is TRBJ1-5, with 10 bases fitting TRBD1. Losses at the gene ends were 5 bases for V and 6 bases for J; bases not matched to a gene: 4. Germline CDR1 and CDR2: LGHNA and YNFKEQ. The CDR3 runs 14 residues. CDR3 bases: TGTGCCAGCAGCTCAGGGGACAGGGGTCAGCCCCAGCATTTT. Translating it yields CASSSGDRGQPQHF.

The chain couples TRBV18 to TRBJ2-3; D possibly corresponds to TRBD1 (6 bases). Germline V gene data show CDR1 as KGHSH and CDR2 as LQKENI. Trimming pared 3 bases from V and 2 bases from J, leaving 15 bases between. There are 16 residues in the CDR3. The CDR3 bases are TGTGCCAGCTCACCGCGGACAGACCTCTCCACAGATACGCAGTATTTT. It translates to CASSPRTDLSTDTQYF.

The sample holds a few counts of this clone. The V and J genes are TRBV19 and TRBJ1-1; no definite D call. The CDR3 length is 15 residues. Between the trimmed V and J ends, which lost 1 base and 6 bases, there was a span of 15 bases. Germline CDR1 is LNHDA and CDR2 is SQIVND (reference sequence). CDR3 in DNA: TGTGCCAGTAGTATAGCCGGACCCTTCTCGTCTGAAGCTTTCTTT. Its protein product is CASSIAGPFSSEAFF. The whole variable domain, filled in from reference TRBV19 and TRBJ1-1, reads DGGITQSPKYLFRKEGQNVTLSCEQNLNHDAMYWYRQDPGQGLRLIYYSQIVNDFQKGDIAEGYSVSREKKESFPLTVTSAQKNPTAFYLCASSIAGPFSSEAFFGQGTRLTVV.

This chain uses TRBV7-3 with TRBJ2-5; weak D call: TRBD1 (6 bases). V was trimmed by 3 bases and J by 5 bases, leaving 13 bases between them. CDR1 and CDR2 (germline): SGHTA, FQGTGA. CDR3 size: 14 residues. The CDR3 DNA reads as TGTGCCAGCAGCTTCCGGGGCCAGGGGGAGACCCAGTACTTC. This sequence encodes CASSFRGQGETQYF.

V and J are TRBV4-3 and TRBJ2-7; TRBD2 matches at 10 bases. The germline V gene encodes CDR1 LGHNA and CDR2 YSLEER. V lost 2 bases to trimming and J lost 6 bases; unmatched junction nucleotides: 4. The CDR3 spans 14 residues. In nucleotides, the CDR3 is TGCGCCAGCAGCCAACAACTAGCGGGAAGCGAGCAGTACTTC. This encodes CASSQQLAGSEQYF.

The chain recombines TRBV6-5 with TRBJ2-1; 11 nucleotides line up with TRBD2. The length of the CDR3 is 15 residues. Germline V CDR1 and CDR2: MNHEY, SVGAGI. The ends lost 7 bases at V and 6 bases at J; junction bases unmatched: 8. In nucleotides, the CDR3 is TGTGCCAGCAAAAAGGGACTAGCGGCCTTCAATGAGCAGTTCTTC. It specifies CASKKGLAAFNEQFF.

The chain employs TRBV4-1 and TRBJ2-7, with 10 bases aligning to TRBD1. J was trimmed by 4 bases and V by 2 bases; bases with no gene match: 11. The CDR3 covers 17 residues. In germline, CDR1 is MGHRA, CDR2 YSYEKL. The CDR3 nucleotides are TGCGCCAGCAGCCAAAACAGGGACAGGGGAGAGCTATACGAGCAGTACTTC. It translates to CASSQNRDRGELYEQYF.

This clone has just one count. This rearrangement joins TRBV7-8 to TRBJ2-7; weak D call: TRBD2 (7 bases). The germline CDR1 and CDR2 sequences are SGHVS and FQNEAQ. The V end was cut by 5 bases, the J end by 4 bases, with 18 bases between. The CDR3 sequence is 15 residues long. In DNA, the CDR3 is TGTGCCAGCAGCCATACGGCGGGGGCGCGATACGAGCAGTACTTC. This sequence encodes CASSHTAGARYEQYF.

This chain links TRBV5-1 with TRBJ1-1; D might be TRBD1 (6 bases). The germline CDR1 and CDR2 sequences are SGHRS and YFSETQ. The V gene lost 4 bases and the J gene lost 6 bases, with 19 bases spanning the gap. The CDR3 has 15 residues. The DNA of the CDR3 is TGCGCCAGCAGCCCTTCCGGGGGCATTTATTCTGAAGCTTTCTTT. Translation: CASSPSGGIYSEAFF.

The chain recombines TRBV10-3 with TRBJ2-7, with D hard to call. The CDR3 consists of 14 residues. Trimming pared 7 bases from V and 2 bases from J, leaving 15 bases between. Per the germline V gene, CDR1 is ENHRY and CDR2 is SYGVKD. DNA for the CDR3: TGTGCCATCAAGGGATCCGGGCGCGCCTACGAGCAGTACTTC. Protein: CAIKGSGRAYEQYF.

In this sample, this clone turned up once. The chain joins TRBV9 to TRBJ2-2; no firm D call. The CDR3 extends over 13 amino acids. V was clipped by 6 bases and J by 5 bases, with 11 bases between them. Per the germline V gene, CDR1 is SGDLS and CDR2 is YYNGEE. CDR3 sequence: CASNLASTGELFF. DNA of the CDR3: TGTGCCAGCAACTTAGCTAGTACCGGGGAGCTGTTTTTT.

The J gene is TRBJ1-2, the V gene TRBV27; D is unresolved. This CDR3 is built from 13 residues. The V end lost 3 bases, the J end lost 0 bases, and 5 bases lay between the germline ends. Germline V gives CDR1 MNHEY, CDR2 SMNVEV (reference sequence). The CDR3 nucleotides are TGTGCCAGCAGTTTGAAGCCTAACTATGGCTACACCTTC. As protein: CASSLKPNYGYTF.

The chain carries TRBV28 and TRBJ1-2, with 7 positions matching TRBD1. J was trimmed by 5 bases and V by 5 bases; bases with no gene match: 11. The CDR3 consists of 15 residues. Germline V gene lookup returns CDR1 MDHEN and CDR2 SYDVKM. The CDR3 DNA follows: TGTGCCAGCAGTGAAGGGACGGGACAGACATATGGCTACACCTTC. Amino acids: CASSEGTGQTYGYTF.

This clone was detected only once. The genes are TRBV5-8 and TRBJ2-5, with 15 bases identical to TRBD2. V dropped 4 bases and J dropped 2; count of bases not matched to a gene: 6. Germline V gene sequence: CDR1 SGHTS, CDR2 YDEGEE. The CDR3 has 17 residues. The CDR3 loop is CASSRGLAGGPQETQYF. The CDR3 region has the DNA TGTGCCAGCAGCAGGGGACTAGCGGGAGGTCCACAAGAGACCCAGTACTTC. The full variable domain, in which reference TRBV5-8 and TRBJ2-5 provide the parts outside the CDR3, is EAGVTQSPTHLIKTRGQQATLRCSPISGHTSVYWYQQALGLGLQFLLWYDEGEERNRGNFPPRFSGRQFPNYSSELNVNALELEDSALYLCASSRGLAGGPQETQYFGPGTRLLVL.

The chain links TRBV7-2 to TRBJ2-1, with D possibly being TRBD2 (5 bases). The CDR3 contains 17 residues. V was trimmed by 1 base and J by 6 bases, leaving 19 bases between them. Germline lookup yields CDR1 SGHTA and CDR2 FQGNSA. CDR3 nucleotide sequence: TGTGCCAGCAGCTTAGTCTCTAGCCTTGGGAAGCGCAATGAGCAGTTCTTC. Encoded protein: CASSLVSSLGKRNEQFF.

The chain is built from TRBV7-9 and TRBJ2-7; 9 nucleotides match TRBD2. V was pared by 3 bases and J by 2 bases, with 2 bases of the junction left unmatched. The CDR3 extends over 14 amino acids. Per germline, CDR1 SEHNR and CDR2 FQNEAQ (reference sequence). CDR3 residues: CASSFAGGPYEQYF. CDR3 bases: TGTGCCAGCAGCTTCGCGGGAGGGCCCTACGAGCAGTACTTC.

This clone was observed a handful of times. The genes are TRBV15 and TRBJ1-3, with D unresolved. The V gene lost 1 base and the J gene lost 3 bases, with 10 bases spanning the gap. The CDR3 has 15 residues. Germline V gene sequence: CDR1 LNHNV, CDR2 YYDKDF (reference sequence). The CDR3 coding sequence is TGTGCCACCAGCAGAGGTGGGGAGAGTGGAAACACCATATATTTT. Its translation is CATSRGGESGNTIYF.

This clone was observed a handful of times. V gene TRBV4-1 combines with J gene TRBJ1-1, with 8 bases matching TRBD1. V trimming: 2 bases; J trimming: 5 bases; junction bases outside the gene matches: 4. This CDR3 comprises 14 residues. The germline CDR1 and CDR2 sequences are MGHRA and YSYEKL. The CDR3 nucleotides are TGCGCCAGCAGCCAACCCAGGGGGCTGACTGAAGCTTTCTTT. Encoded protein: CASSQPRGLTEAFF.

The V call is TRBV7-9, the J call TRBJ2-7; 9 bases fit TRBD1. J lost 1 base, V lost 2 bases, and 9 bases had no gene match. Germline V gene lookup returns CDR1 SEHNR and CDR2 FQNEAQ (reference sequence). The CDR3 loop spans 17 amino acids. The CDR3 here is CASSLSPGQGNSYEQYF. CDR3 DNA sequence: TGTGCCAGCAGCTTATCTCCGGGACAGGGAAATTCCTACGAGCAGTACTTC.

CDR3 residues: CASSPGTGTNYEQYF. The CDR3 nucleotides are TGTGCCAGCTCACCGGGGACAGGTACAAACTACGAGCAGTACTTC. The rearrangement uses TRBV18 and TRBJ2-7; 8 nucleotides match TRBD1. Per the germline V gene, CDR1 is KGHSH and CDR2 is LQKENI. V lost 3 bases, J lost 3 bases, and 7 bases stayed unmatched. This CDR3 is 15 amino acids long.

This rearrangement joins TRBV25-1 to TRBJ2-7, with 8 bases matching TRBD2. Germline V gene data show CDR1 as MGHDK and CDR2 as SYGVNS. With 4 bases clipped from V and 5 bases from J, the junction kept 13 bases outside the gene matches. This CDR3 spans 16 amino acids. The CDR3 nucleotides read TGTGCCAGCAGTGCCCCACGGGGGGGGCGCGGCAACGAGCAGTACTTC. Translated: CASSAPRGGRGNEQYF.

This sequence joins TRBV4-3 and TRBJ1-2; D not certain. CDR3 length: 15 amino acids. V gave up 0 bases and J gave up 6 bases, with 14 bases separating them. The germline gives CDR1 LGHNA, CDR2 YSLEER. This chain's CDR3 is CASSQERIGRDGYTF. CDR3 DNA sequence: TGCGCCAGCAGCCAAGAAAGGATCGGCCGAGATGGCTACACCTTC.

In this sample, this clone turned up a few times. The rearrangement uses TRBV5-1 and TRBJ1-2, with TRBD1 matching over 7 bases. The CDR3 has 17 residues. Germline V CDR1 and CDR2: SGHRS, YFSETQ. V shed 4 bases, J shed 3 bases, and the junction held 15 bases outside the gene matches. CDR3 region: CASSLSTGIGGDYGYTF. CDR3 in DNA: TGCGCCAGCAGCCTGTCGACAGGGATTGGCGGCGACTATGGCTACACCTTC.